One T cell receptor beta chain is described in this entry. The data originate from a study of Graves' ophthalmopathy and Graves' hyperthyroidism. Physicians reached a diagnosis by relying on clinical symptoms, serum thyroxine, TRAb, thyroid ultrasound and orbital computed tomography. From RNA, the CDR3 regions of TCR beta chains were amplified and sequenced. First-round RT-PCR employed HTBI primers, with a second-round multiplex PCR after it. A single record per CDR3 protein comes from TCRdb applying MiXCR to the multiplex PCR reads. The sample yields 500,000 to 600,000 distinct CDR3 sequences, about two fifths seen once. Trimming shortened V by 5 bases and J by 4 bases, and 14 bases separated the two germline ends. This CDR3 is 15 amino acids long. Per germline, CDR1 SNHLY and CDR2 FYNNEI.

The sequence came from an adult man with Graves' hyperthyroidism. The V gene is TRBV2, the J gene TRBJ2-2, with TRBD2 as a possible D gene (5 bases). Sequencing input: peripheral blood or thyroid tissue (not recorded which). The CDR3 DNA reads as TGTGCCAGCAGTTTATACGGACTGTCCACCGGGGAGCTGTTTTTT. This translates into CASSLYGLSTGELFF.